The 20 T cell receptor beta chains below all came from one sample that was sequenced in a study of blood T cell repertoires in COVID-19. The data were produced by immunoSEQ multiplex PCR, yet TCRdb's version contains in-frame clones alone and is incomplete. Here the sample spans 52,000 or so clones, more than 60% being singletons. Material: peripheral blood. These receptors all come from a human donor in a cohort sampled during active COVID-19.

The chain couples TRBV27 to TRBJ1-1, with TRBD1 as a possible D gene (5 bases). CDR1 and CDR2 (germline): MNHEY, SMNVEV (reference sequence). The V end was cut by 0 bases, the J end by 3 bases, with 8 bases between. The CDR3 sequence is 14 residues long. The CDR3: CASSLSKGYTEAFF. CDR3 bases: TGTGCCAGCAGTTTATCTAAGGGGTACACTGAAGCTTTCTTT.

This clone was counted between two and nine times. V and J are TRBV7-2 and TRBJ1-1; D possibly corresponds to TRBD1 (6 bases). V was trimmed by 5 bases and J by 8 bases, leaving 18 bases between them. The CDR3 extends over 14 amino acids. The germline gives CDR1 SGHTA, CDR2 FQGNSA. The CDR3 here is CASSKGGVVVEAFF. CDR3 DNA: TGTGCCAGCAGCAAGGGGGGGGTCGTCGTAGAAGCTTTCTTT.

The rearrangement joins TRBV4-1 to TRBJ1-4; D ambiguous. Deletions cut 0 bases from V and 4 bases from J, with 9 bases between. The CDR3 is made up of 15 amino acids. The germline gives CDR1 MGHRA, CDR2 YSYEKL. In DNA form, the CDR3 reads TGCGCCAGCAGCCAAGAATGGGAGGATAATGAAAAACTGTTTTTT. Translated: CASSQEWEDNEKLFF.

The sample holds a few counts of this clone. The CDR3 DNA is TGCGCCAGCAGCTTAGGAGCGGGGGAGGCGACCCAGTACTTC. Its translation is CASSLGAGEATQYF. V and J are TRBV5-1 and TRBJ2-5; 8 nucleotides line up with TRBD2. The CDR3 extends over 14 amino acids. CDR1 is SGHRS, CDR2 YFSETQ, per germline. The V and J ends lost 2 bases and 7 bases, in that order; junction bases with no gene match: 7. Together with reference TRBV5-1 and TRBJ2-5, the CDR3 gives the full variable domain: KAGVTQTPRYLIKTRGQQVTLSCSPISGHRSVSWYQQTPGQGLQFLFEYFSETQRNKGNFPGRFSGRQFSNSRSEMNVSTLELGDSALYLCASSLGAGEATQYFGPGTRLLVL.

The J gene is TRBJ1-2, the V gene TRBV7-9; perhaps TRBD1 as D (6 bases). Germline V gives CDR1 SEHNR, CDR2 FQNEAQ (reference sequence). Trimming left V 3 bases short and J 1 base short, with 21 bases between. This CDR3 is 18 amino acids long. The CDR3 sequence is CASSFPPRTDLYNYGYTF. CDR3 DNA: TGTGCCAGCAGCTTCCCTCCCCGGACAGATCTTTATAACTATGGCTACACCTTC.

The chain is built from TRBV6-1 and TRBJ1-2, with TRBD1 matching over 7 bases. V lost 2 bases and J lost 5; bases outside the gene matches: 11. Germline loops: CDR1 MNHNS, CDR2 SASEGT. This CDR3 contains 16 residues. The CDR3 DNA sequence: TGTGCCAGCAGTGAATACATGGCAGGGGGTAGTTATGGCTACACCTTC. Translating gives CASSEYMAGGSYGYTF.

This clone was observed once. The chain has TRBV19 and TRBJ2-1, with D perhaps matching TRBD2 (5 bases). This CDR3 region has 13 residues. Trimming shortened V by 5 bases and J by 4 bases, and 9 bases separated the two germline ends. Germline V CDR1 and CDR2: LNHDA, SQIVND (reference sequence). The CDR3 here is CASSARLYNEQFF. CDR3 coding DNA: TGTGCCAGTAGTGCCCGACTATACAATGAGCAGTTCTTC.

This rearrangement joins TRBV5-5 to TRBJ1-5; D not certain. The CDR3 spans 15 residues. V was pared by 4 bases and J by 0 bases, with 11 bases between. Germline values: CDR1 SGHKS, CDR2 YYEKEE (reference sequence). The DNA of the CDR3 is TGTGCCAGCAGCCCCACACCAAATAGCAATCAGCCCCAGCATTTT. Protein product: CASSPTPNSNQPQHF.

This clone appeared a single time. A read error may explain this, as a much larger clone is one base away. Other DNA sequences in the sample encode the same CDR3. The DNA of the CDR3 is TGTGCCAGCAGCCTCTCTTTGTTGAACACTGAAGCTTTCTTT. It encodes CASSLSLLNTEAFF. V gene TRBV6-2 or TRBV6-3 combines with J gene TRBJ1-1; D is unresolved. V gave up 6 bases and J gave up 0 bases, with 11 bases separating them. Germline V gene sequence: CDR1 MNHEY, CDR2 SVGEGT. The CDR3 has 14 amino acids.

CDR3 bases: TGTGCCAGCACTAGCGGACAAACCTACGAGCAGTACTTC. This codes for CASTSGQTYEQYF. J is TRBJ2-7 and V is TRBV6-6; 7 bases fit TRBD2. Trimming took 7 bases from V and 2 from J; bases not matched to a gene: 5. Germline CDR1 MNHNY, CDR2 SVGAGI (reference sequence). There are 13 residues in the CDR3.

This rearrangement joins TRBV5-6 to TRBJ2-7, with 7 bases fitting TRBD1. Germline assignment: CDR1 SGHDT and CDR2 YYEEEE. V trimming: 1 base; J trimming: 5 bases; junction bases outside the gene matches: 15. The CDR3 runs 17 residues. CDR3 region: CASSLTTNRGGNDEQYF. DNA of the CDR3: TGTGCCAGCAGCTTGACAACAAACAGGGGCGGAAACGACGAGCAGTACTTC.

This chain connects TRBV9 to TRBJ1-2; possible D gene TRBD1, 6 bases. V was clipped by 2 bases and J by 4 bases, with 21 bases between them. The CDR3 contains 17 residues. Per the germline V gene, CDR1 is SGDLS and CDR2 is YYNGEE. The CDR3 spells CASSVTQGSLFGYGYTF. As DNA, the CDR3 is TGTGCCAGCAGCGTTACACAGGGATCACTGTTTGGCTATGGCTACACCTTC.

The chain is built from TRBV6-5 and TRBJ2-7, with a weak D call TRBD1 (6 bases). Germline CDR1 is MNHEY and CDR2 is SVGAGI. Deletions cut 6 bases from V and 4 bases from J, with 10 bases between. The length of the CDR3 is 12 residues. The chain's CDR3 is CASRKDSYEQYF. DNA for the CDR3: TGTGCCAGCAGGAAGGACAGTTACGAGCAGTACTTC.

The chain employs TRBV6-5 and TRBJ2-7; D possibly corresponds to TRBD2 (5 bases). The CDR3 spans 14 residues. V was pared by 2 bases and J by 3 bases, with 11 bases between. Germline lookup yields CDR1 MNHEY and CDR2 SVGAGI. As DNA, the CDR3 is TGTGCCAGCAGTTACACCCCCGGGGACTACGAGCAGTACTTC. Encoded protein: CASSYTPGDYEQYF.

This clone came up once. The rearrangement links TRBV5-5 to TRBJ2-5, with 10 nucleotides matching TRBD2. J gave up 4 bases and V 2 bases, and 20 bases lay outside the gene matches. The CDR3 sequence is 20 residues long. Germline V gene sequence: CDR1 SGHKS, CDR2 YYEKEE (reference sequence). The CDR3 reads CASSFGLGTSGVPRGETQYF. The CDR3 coding sequence is TGTGCCAGCAGCTTTGGTTTAGGAACTAGCGGGGTCCCCCGGGGAGAGACCCAGTACTTC. Based on the CDR3 plus reference TRBV5-5 and TRBJ2-5, the full variable domain is DAGVTQSPTHLIKTRGQQVTLRCSPISGHKSVSWYQQVLGQGPQFIFQYYEKEERGRGNFPDRFSARQFPNYSSELNVNALLLGDSALYLCASSFGLGTSGVPRGETQYFGPGTRLLVL.

The chain joins TRBV7-2 to TRBJ1-2; D might be TRBD1 (5 bases). The CDR3 loop spans 15 amino acids. From germline, CDR1 is SGHTA and CDR2 FQGNSA. V lost 5 bases, J lost 5 bases, and 18 bases lay in between. DNA for the CDR3: TGTGCCAGCAGCATCCAAGGAGGGGCGGAGTATGGCTACACCTTC. Its translation is CASSIQGGAEYGYTF.

This sequence joins TRBV11-2 and TRBJ1-4, with a tentative D call TRBD1 (6 bases). Trimming left V 8 bases short and J 10 bases short, with 26 bases between. Germline V gene sequence: CDR1 SGHAT, CDR2 FQNNGV. This CDR3 spans 16 amino acids. CDR3 protein: CASGGLGTFDVGKLFF. In DNA form, the CDR3 reads TGTGCCAGCGGAGGACTCGGGACATTCGACGTTGGAAAACTGTTTTTT.

The chain carries TRBV9 and TRBJ2-7; 9 nucleotides line up with TRBD1. CDR1 and CDR2 (germline): SGDLS, YYNGEE. The CDR3 has 17 amino acids. V dropped 3 bases and J dropped 5; count of bases not matched to a gene: 15. This chain's CDR3 is CASSGGGGTGTSHEQYF. Here the CDR3 DNA reads TGTGCCAGCAGCGGAGGTGGAGGGACAGGGACTTCCCACGAGCAGTACTTC.

The chain's CDR3 is CASSQHPAGGTVGYTF. The CDR3 DNA is TGCGCCAGCAGCCAGCATCCGGCCGGGGGAACGGTTGGCTACACCTTC. J is TRBJ1-2 and V is TRBV4-1; D is perhaps TRBD1 (5 bases). Germline V gives CDR1 MGHRA, CDR2 YSYEKL. The CDR3 loop spans 16 amino acids. V lost 3 bases, J lost 7 bases, and 21 bases lay in between.

About this clone itself: The junction departs from the called germline gene at one end, perhaps through a read error. The chain couples TRBV7-2 to TRBJ2-7; 10 bases line up with TRBD2. The CDR3 contains 13 residues. The V gene's germline CDR1 is SGHTA and CDR2 FQGNSA. The DNA for the CDR3 is TGTGCCAGCAGCTTAGTTGTAGCGGGGGGCCTGGACTTC. Its protein product is CASSLVVAGGLDF.